This T cell receptor (beta chain) was sequenced in a study of CD8 T cells in Susac syndrome. In the multiple sclerosis control group, patients were treatment-naive and had stable or active relapsing-remitting disease. Negative isolation yielded CD4+ and CD8+ T cells, and FACS enriched TEMRA cells. Roughly 0.5 to 1 ug RNA was reverse transcribed with random hexamers. A multiplex approach, immunoSEQ multiplex PCR, amplified TCR beta CDR3 across 54 Vbeta and 13 Jbeta. TCRdb recomputed calls from the immunoSEQ multiplex PCR reads with MiXCR, one row per CDR3 protein. The table records about 76,000 distinct CDR3 sequences, roughly 90% of them present only once. This clonotype was seen only once. Its antigen is currently unknown. General study findings and limits: TCR sequencing and HLA analysis covered a relatively small number of individuals.

Per the germline V gene, CDR1 is SGHDT and CDR2 is YYEEEE. Trimming took 4 bases from V and 9 from J; bases not matched to a gene: 5. The CDR3 totals 12 residues. J is TRBJ1-1 and V is TRBV5-6, with 8 bases identical to TRBD1. The specimen was CD8+ T cells from PBMCs. The sequence came from a human donor with multiple sclerosis. The CDR3 region is CASSPGQAKAFF. As DNA, the CDR3 is TGTGCCAGCAGCCCGGGACAGGCTAAAGCTTTCTTT.